This entry describes one T cell receptor beta chain. Its specificity is unknown. Germline CDR1 is SGHRS and CDR2 is YFSETQ. This CDR3 has 15 residues. Trimming left V 4 bases short and J 8 bases short, with 18 bases between. From CD4+ cells came CD45RA+ naive and CD45RA-negative memory subsets. This entry belongs to a study of shared clonotypes between healthy human individuals. Study-wide results and limits: Although depth was large, rarefaction showed that sequencing of the sorted subsets was incomplete.

Every subset's genomic DNA went evenly onto several immunoSEQ plates. The method was immunoSEQ multiplex PCR; TCRdb's version includes in-frame clones alone and lacks a portion of them. Of about 340,000 clones in the sample, roughly 80% are singletons; the top ten hold around 9.3%. The sample taken for sequencing was memory CD4+ T cells sorted from blood. The subset was: CD45RA-negative fraction. This chain joins TRBV5-1 and TRBJ1-4, with a weak D call TRBD1 (6 bases). This receptor was taken from a man younger than 45 in good health. CDR3 amino acids: CASSLYRAREEKLFF. The CDR3 DNA follows: TGCGCCAGCAGCCTCTACAGGGCCAGGGAAGAAAAACTGTTTTTT. Full variable domain (missing parts from reference TRBV5-1 and TRBJ1-4): KAGVTQTPRYLIKTRGQQVTLSCSPISGHRSVSWYQQTPGQGLQFLFEYFSETQRNKGNFPGRFSGRQFSNSRSEMNVSTLELGDSALYLCASSLYRAREEKLFFGSGTQLSVL.